This T cell receptor (beta chain) was retrieved from a study of CD8 T cells in Susac syndrome. V was trimmed by 4 bases and J by 6 bases, leaving 16 bases between them. Germline V gene sequence: CDR1 DFQATT, CDR2 SNEGSKA (reference sequence). CDR3 length: 14 residues. An amount of RNA that ranged from about 0.45 to 1 ug was reverse transcribed with random hexamers. One entry per CDR3 protein results from TCRdb running MiXCR on the immunoSEQ multiplex PCR reads. The repertoire includes roughly 200,000 distinct CDR3 sequences, 95% of them detected once, and 0.082% sits in the top ten. Sequenced material: CD4+ T cells from PBMCs. This receptor was obtained from a human donor with multiple sclerosis. This chain links TRBV20-1 with TRBJ2-1; D remains ambiguous. The CDR3 here is CSATPLPEFNEQFF. The CDR3 DNA follows: TGCAGTGCTACCCCTCTCCCGGAGTTCAATGAGCAGTTCTTC.